What follows are 21 T cell receptor beta chains derived from one specimen sequenced in a study of T cells in narcolepsy. Clones were sequenced by immunoSEQ multiplex PCR, and TCRdb holds only the in-frame ones, with some missing. The table includes 30,000 to 35,000 clones, around 83% detected once. Sequenced: CD45RA- memory CD4+ T cells from PBMCs. Receptors were obtained from a human donor with narcolepsy.

This clone occurred once. This sequence joins TRBV2 and TRBJ2-5; D is perhaps TRBD2 (5 bases). The CDR3 is 13 residues long. Trimming pared 4 bases from V and 2 bases from J, leaving 8 bases between. CDR1 and CDR2 (germline): SNHLY, FYNNEI. The CDR3 region is CASSAERQETQYF. In DNA form, the CDR3 reads TGTGCCAGCAGTGCCGAGCGGCAAGAGACCCAGTACTTC.

The CDR3 DNA reads TGTGCCATCAGTGGGGGACAGGGGAAGGGGACTGAAGCTTTCTTT. Translation: CAISGGQGKGTEAFF. The J gene is TRBJ1-1, the V gene TRBV10-3, with 10 bases that match TRBD1. In germline, CDR1 is ENHRY, CDR2 SYGVKD. The trim removed 4 bases at V and 5 bases at J, leaving 7 bases unmatched. This CDR3 has 15 amino acids.

This chain uses TRBV6-6 with TRBJ2-3; D remains unclear. V was clipped by 0 bases and J by 2 bases, with 12 bases between them. The germline V gene encodes CDR1 MNHNY and CDR2 SVGAGI (reference sequence). CDR3 size: 16 residues. The CDR3 region has the DNA TGTGCCAGCAGTTACTCGGAGCTTCATTCCACAGATACGCAGTATTTT. Protein sequence: CASSYSELHSTDTQYF.

The chain recombines TRBV10-3 with TRBJ1-2, with 9 bases aligning to TRBD1. V lost 2 bases, J lost 8 bases, and 9 bases stayed unmatched. The CDR3 is made up of 15 amino acids. Per germline, CDR1 ENHRY and CDR2 SYGVKD. This CDR3 is CAISEAGGQGNGYTF. CDR3 nucleotides: TGTGCCATCAGTGAGGCGGGGGGACAGGGAAACGGCTACACCTTC.

The chain uses TRBV19 and TRBJ2-1, with 9 bases identical to TRBD2. CDR3 length: 19 residues. Germline loops: CDR1 LNHDA, CDR2 SQIVND (reference sequence). With V trimmed by 1 base and J by 0 bases, 10 bases remained unmatched. The chain's CDR3 is CASSIAPSGGTLSYNEQFF. DNA for the CDR3: TGTGCCAGTAGTATAGCCCCCAGCGGGGGGACCCTCTCCTACAATGAGCAGTTCTTC.

This clone was picked up a small number of times. The V call is TRBV30, the J call TRBJ1-2; 7 nucleotides line up with TRBD1. V lost 0 bases and J lost 8; bases outside the gene matches: 6. The CDR3 runs 13 residues. The germline V gene has CDR1 GTSNPN and CDR2 SVGIG (reference sequence). The CDR3 sequence is CAWSVRDRSGYTF. The CDR3 nucleotides read TGTGCCTGGAGTGTACGGGACAGAAGCGGCTACACCTTC.

This clone has a handful of counts. Other DNA sequences in the sample encode the same CDR3. This chain links TRBV7-3 with TRBJ1-6; tentative D call: TRBD1 (5 bases). V lost 0 bases and J lost 6, with 6 bases in between. Germline assignment: CDR1 SGHTA and CDR2 FQGTGA. The CDR3 consists of 14 residues. CDR3 nucleotide sequence: TGTGCCAGCAGCTTAACGGGGCTTAATTCACCCCTCCACTTT. Amino acid sequence: CASSLTGLNSPLHF.

The J gene is TRBJ2-7, the V gene TRBV6-1; 10 nucleotides line up with TRBD1. The junction had 8 bases not matched to a gene; V was cut back by 7 bases and J by 2 bases. The CDR3 extends over 15 amino acids. The germline V gene has CDR1 MNHNS and CDR2 SASEGT. The CDR3 spells CASTRMGQGTYEQYF. DNA of the CDR3: TGTGCCAGCACTCGAATGGGACAGGGGACCTACGAGCAGTACTTC.

This clone showed up just once. The rearrangement links TRBV7-7 to TRBJ2-2; no firm D call. Per the germline V gene, CDR1 is SSHAT and CDR2 is FNYEAQ (reference sequence). V lost 1 base, J lost 7 bases, and 7 bases lay in between. CDR3 length: 13 amino acids. The CDR3 nucleotides read TGTGCCAGCAGCTTAGACCTCGACGGGGAGCTGTTTTTT. Its translation: CASSLDLDGELFF.

V usage is TRBV27 and J usage is TRBJ2-1, with a tentative D call TRBD2 (5 bases). Germline V gene lookup returns CDR1 MNHEY and CDR2 SMNVEV (reference sequence). The CDR3 extends over 15 amino acids. The V and J ends lost 8 bases and 5 bases respectively, with 19 bases between them. CDR3 sequence reads: CASSPRTAFNNEQFF. CDR3 coding DNA: TGTGCCAGCTCCCCCCGGACTGCCTTTAACAATGAGCAGTTCTTC.

V is TRBV5-4 and J is TRBJ1-2; D remains ambiguous. V lost 0 bases, J lost 7 bases, and 7 bases lay in between. This CDR3 comprises 12 residues. Per germline, CDR1 SGHNT and CDR2 YYREEE (reference sequence). CDR3 coding DNA: TGTGCCAGCAGCTTGGTTGACCGTGGCTACACCTTC. Translated: CASSLVDRGYTF.

The chain employs TRBV14 and TRBJ2-1, with D uncertain. The CDR3 consists of 13 residues. In germline, CDR1 is SGHDN, CDR2 FVKESK. Trimming left V 2 bases short and J 10 bases short, with 12 bases between. Here the CDR3 DNA reads TGTGCCAGCAGCCAACAAGGAGTGTCGGAGCAGTTCTTC. As protein: CASSQQGVSEQFF.

The rearrangement joins TRBV6-6 to TRBJ2-4; no clear D. The CDR3 totals 15 residues. Germline V lookup: CDR1 MNHNY, CDR2 SVGAGI (reference sequence). The V gene lost 7 bases and the J gene lost 0 bases, with 13 bases spanning the gap. This CDR3 is CASTISDLAKNIQYF. The CDR3 DNA is TGTGCCAGCACGATATCGGACCTAGCCAAAAACATTCAGTACTTC.

The chain links TRBV5-1 to TRBJ2-5; weak D call: TRBD2 (6 bases). The CDR3 is made up of 13 amino acids. CDR1 and CDR2 (germline): SGHRS, YFSETQ. V lost 2 bases to trimming and J lost 5 bases, with 10 bases between them. DNA for the CDR3: TGCGCCAGCAGCTTCGTCCGGGGGGAGACCCAGTACTTC. The encoded protein is CASSFVRGETQYF.

This clone appeared a single time. CDR3 DNA: TGTGCCAGCAGTATCAGCTCAGGTTTTGGAAACTATGGCTACACCTTC. It translates to CASSISSGFGNYGYTF. The rearrangement uses TRBV4-2 and TRBJ1-2; D remains unclear. CDR3 size: 16 residues. The germline V and J ends were trimmed by 6 bases and 2 bases, with 19 bases remaining between them. Germline V gene lookup returns CDR1 LGHNA and CDR2 YNFKEQ.

The chain recombines TRBV2 with TRBJ2-5; 9 bases line up with TRBD2. The CDR3 length is 16 residues. J was trimmed by 5 bases and V by 1 base; bases with no gene match: 8. Germline CDR1 is SNHLY and CDR2 is FYNNEI. Here the CDR3 DNA reads TGTGCCAGCAGTGAAGGAGGCGGGGGGGCCTTCGAGACCCAGTACTTC. Protein: CASSEGGGGAFETQYF.

The genes are TRBV19 and TRBJ2-2; D is possibly TRBD2 (6 bases). Trimming removed 6 bases at V and 6 bases at J, with 17 bases between. This CDR3 is 15 amino acids long. The germline gives CDR1 LNHDA, CDR2 SQIVND (reference sequence). The CDR3 region is CASSQRGSGAGELFF. As DNA, the CDR3 is TGTGCCAGTAGCCAGAGGGGTAGCGGCGCCGGGGAGCTGTTTTTT.

This sequence joins TRBV2 and TRBJ2-7, with TRBD1 matching over 8 bases. J lost 3 bases, V lost 3 bases, and 10 bases had no gene match. This CDR3 comprises 16 residues. In germline, CDR1 is SNHLY, CDR2 FYNNEI. The CDR3: CASSDRGQGAGYEQYF. The CDR3 DNA reads TGTGCCAGCAGTGATCGAGGGCAGGGGGCGGGCTACGAGCAGTACTTC. The full variable domain, in which reference TRBV2 and TRBJ2-7 provide the parts outside the CDR3, is EPEVTQTPSHQVTQMGQEVILRCVPISNHLYFYWYRQILGQKVEFLVSFYNNEISEKSEIFDDQFSVERPDGSNFTLKIRSTKLEDSAMYFCASSDRGQGAGYEQYFGPGTRLTVT.

This rearrangement joins TRBV9 to TRBJ2-2; perhaps TRBD2 as D (5 bases). The CDR3 sequence is 16 residues long. Germline CDR1 and CDR2: SGDLS and YYNGEE. The V gene lost 4 bases and the J gene lost 0 bases, with 13 bases spanning the gap. The DNA for the CDR3 is TGTGCCAGCAGCCCCCGGGGTTCCGCGAACACCGGGGAGCTGTTTTTT. Protein sequence: CASSPRGSANTGELFF.

This sequence joins TRBV6-1 and TRBJ2-1; the D gene is possibly TRBD1 (5 bases). The CDR3 length is 16 residues. V lost 2 bases and J 3 bases, leaving 14 bases between the germline ends. Germline CDR1 and CDR2: MNHNS and SASEGT. The CDR3 is CASSERGRVSYNEQFF. In DNA form, the CDR3 reads TGTGCCAGCAGTGAACGAGGCAGGGTTAGCTACAATGAGCAGTTCTTC.

The chain employs TRBV5-1 and TRBJ2-3, with 8 bases aligning to TRBD1. The V gene end was trimmed by 6 bases and the J gene end by 3 bases; junction bases not matched to a gene: 6. This CDR3 spans 14 amino acids. The germline V gene has CDR1 SGHRS and CDR2 YFSETQ. This chain's CDR3 is CASTSGGATDTQYF. As DNA, the CDR3 is TGCGCCAGCACTTCAGGGGGCGCAACAGATACGCAGTATTTT. Based on the CDR3 plus reference TRBV5-1 and TRBJ2-3, the full variable domain is KAGVTQTPRYLIKTRGQQVTLSCSPISGHRSVSWYQQTPGQGLQFLFEYFSETQRNKGNFPGRFSGRQFSNSRSEMNVSTLELGDSALYLCASTSGGATDTQYFGPGTRLTVL.